Below, 31 T cell receptor beta chains from the same sample are listed, as sequenced in a study of T cell changes during pregnancy in multiple sclerosis. Profiled with immunoSEQ multiplex PCR; TCRdb holds only in-frame clones, not every one. This sample has tens of thousands of clones, with 75% to 90% found just once. This sample comprised peripheral blood, obtained after pregnancy. Every receptor here comes from a female donor in good health, enrolled as a control in a pregnancy study.

V gene TRBV9 combines with J gene TRBJ2-7; perhaps TRBD1 as D (6 bases). The CDR3 extends over 16 amino acids. Deletions cut 1 base from V and 3 bases from J, with 17 bases between. Germline values: CDR1 SGDLS, CDR2 YYNGEE. The CDR3 DNA sequence: TGTGCCAGCAGCGTATACCCCGGGCAGGGGTACTACGAGCAGTACTTC. It codes for CASSVYPGQGYYEQYF.

The V gene is TRBV10-1, the J gene TRBJ2-7; a possible D gene is TRBD2 (6 bases). The CDR3 is 15 amino acids. The germline V and J ends were trimmed by 3 bases and 2 bases, with 14 bases remaining between them. In germline, CDR1 is WNHNN, CDR2 SYGVQD (reference sequence). The CDR3 bases are TGCGCCAGCAGTGATCCGGGGAGGTACACCTACGAGCAGTACTTC. It yields the protein CASSDPGRYTYEQYF.

This clone was seen only once. The gene calls are TRBV30 and TRBJ1-2; 9 bases fit TRBD1. Trimming cost V 2 bases and J 5 bases; bases outside gene matches: 6. There are 14 residues in the CDR3. Germline V CDR1 and CDR2: GTSNPN, SVGIG (reference sequence). This chain's CDR3 is CAWSTQTGGYGYTF. The CDR3 DNA is TGTGCCTGGAGTACCCAGACAGGGGGGTATGGCTACACCTTC.

In this sample, this clone turned up once. The gene calls are TRBV6-5 and TRBJ1-2, with a tentative D call TRBD1 (6 bases). With 5 bases removed from V and 2 bases from J, the gap between germline ends came to 9 bases. The germline CDR1 and CDR2 sequences are MNHEY and SVGAGI. The CDR3 length is 13 residues. The CDR3 region has the DNA TGTGCCAGCAGTCTGGACAGCAACTATGGCTACACCTTC. Protein sequence: CASSLDSNYGYTF.

The chain employs TRBV6-1 and TRBJ2-3; tentatively, D is TRBD1 (6 bases). CDR1 MNHNS and CDR2 SASEGT come from the germline V gene. This CDR3 is built from 15 residues. Trimming pared 3 bases from V and 3 bases from J, leaving 13 bases between. Written as DNA, the CDR3 is TGTGCCAGCAGTGAGACCCTAGGGGGTACAGATACGCAGTATTTT. Protein product: CASSETLGGTDTQYF.

This chain links TRBV30 with TRBJ2-1; weak D call: TRBD2 (5 bases). The CDR3 sequence is 13 residues long. Looked up from germline, CDR1 is GTSNPN and CDR2 is SVGIG (reference sequence). The V end was cut by 4 bases, the J end by 2 bases, with 9 bases between. CDR3 coding DNA: TGTGCCTGGAATACGGGAACCTACAATGAGCAGTTCTTC. Residues: CAWNTGTYNEQFF.

This chain links TRBV13 with TRBJ2-3; D remains ambiguous. Per the germline V gene, CDR1 is PRHDT and CDR2 is FYEKMQ (reference sequence). V lost 5 bases to trimming and J lost 2 bases, with 17 bases between them. The CDR3 length is 16 residues. CDR3 sequence reads: CASSQAFHTNTDTQYF. The DNA for the CDR3 is TGTGCCAGCAGCCAGGCGTTTCACACGAACACAGATACGCAGTATTTT.

This clone showed up just once. This chain links TRBV30 with TRBJ1-6, with D perhaps matching TRBD1 (6 bases). Per germline, CDR1 GTSNPN and CDR2 SVGIG (reference sequence). Trimming removed 4 bases from V and 7 bases from J, with 17 bases in between. This CDR3 comprises 15 residues. The CDR3 is CAWTFRAGENSPLHF. The DNA of the CDR3 is TGTGCCTGGACATTCCGGGCAGGGGAAAATTCACCCCTCCACTTT. Together with reference TRBV30 and TRBJ1-6, the CDR3 gives the full variable domain: SQTIHQWPATLVQPVGSPLSLECTVEGTSNPNLYWYRQAAGRGLQLLFYSVGIGQISSEVPQNLSASRPQDRQFILSSKKLLLSDSGFYLCAWTFRAGENSPLHFGNGTRLTVT.

The chain recombines TRBV27 with TRBJ2-7, with TRBD2 matching 8 bases. The CDR3 length is 14 residues. V was clipped by 1 base and J by 6 bases; unmatched bases: 5. Germline V CDR1 and CDR2: MNHEY, SMNVEV (reference sequence). The CDR3 protein is CASSLLREGFEQYF. DNA of the CDR3: TGTGCCAGCAGTTTATTACGGGAGGGCTTCGAGCAGTACTTC.

The gene calls are TRBV2 and TRBJ2-7; weak D call: TRBD1 (5 bases). The germline V and J ends were trimmed by 6 bases and 10 bases, with 13 bases remaining between them. Germline values: CDR1 SNHLY, CDR2 FYNNEI. This CDR3 region has 11 residues. For the CDR3, the DNA is TGTGCCAGCAGAGACAGCAGGATCCAGTACTTC. It specifies CASRDSRIQYF. Together with reference TRBV2 and TRBJ2-7, the CDR3 gives the full variable domain: EPEVTQTPSHQVTQMGQEVILRCVPISNHLYFYWYRQILGQKVEFLVSFYNNEISEKSEIFDDQFSVERPDGSNFTLKIRSTKLEDSAMYFCASRDSRIQYFGPGTRLTVT.

This chain connects TRBV30 to TRBJ1-2; possible D gene TRBD1, 5 bases. Trimming took off 0 bases at V and 13 bases at J, with 15 bases between the two ends. This CDR3 region has 12 residues. CDR1 and CDR2 (germline): GTSNPN, SVGIG (reference sequence). CDR3 nucleotides: TGTGCCTGGAGTGTACAGGTTGGTCGGGTCACCTTC. Protein sequence: CAWSVQVGRVTF.

This clone was detected only once. This chain joins TRBV12-5 and TRBJ2-7, with 7 bases that match TRBD1. This CDR3 comprises 14 residues. Losses at the gene ends were 2 bases for V and 6 bases for J; bases not matched to a gene: 7. Germline V gives CDR1 LGHNT, CDR2 FRNRAP. CDR3 DNA sequence: TGTGCTAGTGGTTTGAGCCAGGGGGTTGCCGAGCAGTACTTC. The encoded protein is CASGLSQGVAEQYF.

This rearrangement joins TRBV7-2 to TRBJ2-1; D uncertain. V was trimmed by 2 bases and J by 5 bases, leaving 10 bases between them. This CDR3 contains 14 residues. Germline values: CDR1 SGHTA, CDR2 FQGNSA. The CDR3 reads CASSLLAGNNEQFF. The CDR3 DNA sequence: TGTGCCAGCAGCTTATTAGCCGGCAACAATGAGCAGTTCTTC.

The CDR3 protein is CAWSRTGDAYEQYF. The CDR3 bases are TGTGCCTGGAGTCGGACAGGGGACGCCTACGAGCAGTACTTC. This sequence joins TRBV30 and TRBJ2-7, with TRBD1 matching over 9 bases. CDR1 is GTSNPN and CDR2 is SVGIG in the germline V gene (reference sequence). V shed 2 bases, J shed 2 bases, and the junction held 4 bases outside the gene matches. The CDR3 loop spans 14 amino acids.

The gene calls are TRBV9 and TRBJ2-3; a weak D match, TRBD2 (5 bases). The CDR3 has 14 residues. V dropped 7 bases and J dropped 4 bases, with 16 bases sitting between them. Germline assignment: CDR1 SGDLS and CDR2 YYNGEE. This CDR3 reads CASGLTGVPDTQYF. The CDR3 DNA follows: TGTGCCAGCGGACTGACTGGGGTTCCAGATACGCAGTATTTT. The full variable domain, its missing parts supplied by reference TRBV9 and TRBJ2-3, is DSGVTQTPKHLITATGQRVTLRCSPRSGDLSVYWYQQSLDQGLQFLIQYYNGEERAKGNILERFSAQQFPDLHSELNLSSLELGDSALYFCASGLTGVPDTQYFGPGTRLTVL.

V usage is TRBV5-4 and J usage is TRBJ2-5; D ambiguous. Trimming stripped 0 bases from V and 5 bases from J, with 14 bases between. Germline V lookup: CDR1 SGHNT, CDR2 YYREEE (reference sequence). The CDR3 spans 15 residues. The CDR3 spells CASSLVGRLLETQYF. Written as DNA, the CDR3 is TGTGCCAGCAGCTTGGTAGGCAGGTTGTTGGAGACCCAGTACTTC.

The genes are TRBV6-5 and TRBJ2-4; perhaps TRBD1 as D (5 bases). The CDR3 runs to 12 residues. Looked up from germline, CDR1 is MNHEY and CDR2 is SVGAGI. The germline V and J ends were trimmed by 6 bases and 8 bases, with 11 bases remaining between them. The CDR3 protein is CASRGPAHIQYF. The CDR3 coding sequence is TGTGCCAGCAGGGGGCCAGCGCACATTCAGTACTTC.

The chain couples TRBV29-1 to TRBJ2-7, with TRBD1 matching 10 bases. The CDR3 is 16 amino acids. Germline trimming cut 0 bases from V and 6 bases from J; bases unmatched to any gene: 11. Germline V lookup: CDR1 SQVTM, CDR2 ANQGSEA. In nucleotides, the CDR3 is TGCAGCGTTGAAGAAAGAACCGGGACAGGGGACAGCGAGCAGTACTTC. It yields the protein CSVEERTGTGDSEQYF.

V is TRBV13 and J is TRBJ1-3, with D unresolved. This CDR3 region has 16 residues. Trimming removed 0 bases from V and 2 bases from J, with 11 bases in between. Germline V gene lookup returns CDR1 PRHDT and CDR2 FYEKMQ (reference sequence). CDR3: CASSLGTYRAGNTIYF. As DNA, the CDR3 is TGTGCCAGCAGCTTAGGCACATACAGAGCTGGAAACACCATATATTTT.

The CDR3 DNA reads TGTGCCAGCACCCCAAAGTGGGCGCAGGGCGGCGAGCAGTACTTC. Its translation: CASTPKWAQGGEQYF. The chain links TRBV2 to TRBJ2-7; a weak D match, TRBD1 (5 bases). Trimming pared 7 bases from V and 6 bases from J, leaving 22 bases between. The CDR3 is 15 amino acids. Germline V gene sequence: CDR1 SNHLY, CDR2 FYNNEI. The whole variable domain, remainder taken from reference TRBV2 and TRBJ2-7, is EPEVTQTPSHQVTQMGQEVILRCVPISNHLYFYWYRQILGQKVEFLVSFYNNEISEKSEIFDDQFSVERPDGSNFTLKIRSTKLEDSAMYFCASTPKWAQGGEQYFGPGTRLTVT.

V gene TRBV4-2 combines with J gene TRBJ2-3; 9 positions match TRBD1. Germline assignment: CDR1 LGHNA and CDR2 YNFKEQ. J gave up 4 bases and V 2 bases, and 4 bases lay outside the gene matches. CDR3 length equals 15 residues. The CDR3 DNA is TGTGCCAGCAGCCAATCGACAGGGGGGCCAGATACGCAGTATTTT. This codes for CASSQSTGGPDTQYF.

V usage is TRBV19 and J usage is TRBJ2-1; 8 bases are a match to TRBD1. This CDR3 spans 15 amino acids. Germline lookup yields CDR1 LNHDA and CDR2 SQIVND (reference sequence). V was clipped by 3 bases and J by 6 bases; unmatched bases: 7. The CDR3, as DNA: TGTGCCAGTAGTATCGGCAGGGGGCAGAGCAATGAGCAGTTCTTC. This translates into CASSIGRGQSNEQFF.

This sequence joins TRBV7-2 and TRBJ1-3; 8 bases map to TRBD1. This CDR3 is built from 15 residues. Trimming took 4 bases from V and 3 from J; bases not matched to a gene: 5. From germline, CDR1 is SGHTA and CDR2 FQGNSA. The CDR3 DNA is TGTGCCAGCAGCTCCAACAGGGGGGTTGGAAACACCATATATTTT. Residues: CASSSNRGVGNTIYF.

This chain uses TRBV7-2 with TRBJ2-4; 11 nucleotides agree with TRBD2. There are 15 residues in the CDR3. The J segment lost 6 bases and the V segment lost 4 bases, leaving 5 bases of the junction unmatched. The germline CDR1 and CDR2 sequences are SGHTA and FQGNSA. Here the CDR3 DNA reads TGTGCCAGCAGCTCAACTAGCGGGAGTATAAACATTCAGTACTTC. Translation: CASSSTSGSINIQYF.

The chain recombines TRBV7-9 with TRBJ2-3, with a possible D match to TRBD2 (5 bases). The CDR3 length is 16 residues. Germline CDR1 and CDR2: SEHNR and FQNEAQ (reference sequence). Trimming pared 5 bases from V and 1 base from J, leaving 16 bases between. The CDR3, as DNA: TGTGCCAGCAGCACGAGCATCATGGAGGGCACAGATACGCAGTATTTT. This translates into CASSTSIMEGTDTQYF. The full variable domain, rest sourced from reference TRBV7-9 and TRBJ2-3, is DTGVSQNPRHKITKRGQNVTFRCDPISEHNRLYWYRQTLGQGPEFLTYFQNEAQLEKSRLLSDRFSAERPKGSFSTLEIQRTEQGDSAMYLCASSTSIMEGTDTQYFGPGTRLTVL.

The V and J genes are TRBV2 and TRBJ2-3, with D possibly matching TRBD1 (6 bases). The CDR3 covers 14 residues. Per the germline V gene, CDR1 is SNHLY and CDR2 is FYNNEI. V shed 3 bases and J shed 8 bases, with 15 bases lying between them. This CDR3 is CASSDRDNVGTQYF. CDR3 nucleotides: TGTGCCAGCAGTGACAGGGACAACGTGGGTACGCAGTATTTT.

J is TRBJ1-4 and V is TRBV7-9; D is possibly TRBD1 (6 bases). Germline loops: CDR1 SEHNR, CDR2 FQNEAQ (reference sequence). There are 12 residues in the CDR3. V gave up 8 bases and J gave up 14 bases, with 18 bases separating them. CDR3: CASAPAGGRLFF. The CDR3 coding sequence is TGTGCCAGCGCCCCGGCGGGGGGCCGGCTGTTTTTT.

V usage is TRBV5-4 and J usage is TRBJ2-1; 13 positions agree with TRBD2. With V trimmed by 4 bases and J by 8 bases, 6 bases remained unmatched. CDR1 and CDR2 from the germline V gene are SGHNT and YYREEE (reference sequence). The CDR3 loop spans 15 amino acids. CDR3 nucleotides: TGTGCCAGCAGCATTGGGACTAGCGGGGTCGATGAGCAGTTCTTC. Its protein product is CASSIGTSGVDEQFF.

This chain uses TRBV6-5 with TRBJ1-2, with TRBD1 identical over 8 bases. The CDR3 extends over 11 amino acids. Germline V gene lookup returns CDR1 MNHEY and CDR2 SVGAGI. Trimming took 7 bases from V and 8 from J; bases not matched to a gene: 3. CDR3 sequence (DNA): TGTGCCAGCACCCAGGGGGCGGGCTACACCTTC. Its translation: CASTQGAGYTF.

This chain joins TRBV25-1 and TRBJ2-7, with TRBD2 as a possible D gene (6 bases). The CDR3 is 11 residues long. CDR1 is MGHDK, CDR2 SYGVNS, per germline. V was cut by 8 bases and J by 4 bases, with 9 bases left in between. The CDR3 DNA sequence: TGTGCCAGCGCGCGGGGATACGAGCAGTACTTC. Its translation: CASARGYEQYF.

A few counts support this clone. This chain links TRBV4-2 with TRBJ2-7; a weak D match, TRBD2 (6 bases). Trimming stripped 3 bases from V and 6 bases from J, with 15 bases between. This CDR3 comprises 14 residues. Germline V gene lookup returns CDR1 LGHNA and CDR2 YNFKEQ. The CDR3 DNA reads TGTGCCAGCAGCCACCCCGGGACTCCCCTCGAGCAGTACTTC. Protein product: CASSHPGTPLEQYF.